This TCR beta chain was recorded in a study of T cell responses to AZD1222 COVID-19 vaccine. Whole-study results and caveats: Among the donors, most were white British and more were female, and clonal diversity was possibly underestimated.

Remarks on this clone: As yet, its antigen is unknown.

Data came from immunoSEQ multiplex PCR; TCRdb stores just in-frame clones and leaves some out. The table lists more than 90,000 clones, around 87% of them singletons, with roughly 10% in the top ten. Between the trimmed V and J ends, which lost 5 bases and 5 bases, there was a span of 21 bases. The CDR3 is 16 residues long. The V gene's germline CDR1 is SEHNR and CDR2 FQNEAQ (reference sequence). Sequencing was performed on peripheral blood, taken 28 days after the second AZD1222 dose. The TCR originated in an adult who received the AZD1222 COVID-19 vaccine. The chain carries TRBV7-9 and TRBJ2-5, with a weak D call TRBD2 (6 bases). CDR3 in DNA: TGTGCCAGCAGCCGCGGGGCGGCCGACGCCCGGGAGACCCAGTACTTC. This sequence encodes CASSRGAADARETQYF.